This entry lists 9 T cell receptor beta chains sequenced from one sample in a study of blood T cell repertoires in COVID-19. Measured with immunoSEQ multiplex PCR; TCRdb has only the in-frame clones, and not every one. The repertoire consists of about 74,000 clones, with 75% to 85% occurring once and the leading ten covering 20% to 25%. Sample: peripheral blood. The receptors stem from a man aged 45-65 years with acute or convalescent COVID-19.

The chain couples TRBV19 to TRBJ2-5; D is possibly TRBD2 (5 bases). The germline gives CDR1 LNHDA, CDR2 SQIVND (reference sequence). V lost 3 bases, J lost 4 bases, and 15 bases lay in between. This CDR3 has 15 residues. The CDR3 DNA reads TGTGCCAGTAGTATTTCCGGAGGAATTGGAGAGACCCAGTACTTC. The encoded protein is CASSISGGIGETQYF. The whole variable domain, filled in from reference TRBV19 and TRBJ2-5, reads DGGITQSPKYLFRKEGQNVTLSCEQNLNHDAMYWYRQDPGQGLRLIYYSQIVNDFQKGDIAEGYSVSREKKESFPLTVTSAQKNPTAFYLCASSISGGIGETQYFGPGTRLLVL.

This clone was counted once. J is TRBJ2-7 and V is TRBV24-1; D is undetermined. Trimming took off 4 bases at V and 7 bases at J, with 10 bases between the two ends. This CDR3 is 12 amino acids long. CDR1 is KGHDR and CDR2 is SFDVKD in the germline V gene. The CDR3 bases are TGTGCCACCAGTGACGCAAGGAGAGAGCAGTACGTC. Its translation: CATSDARREQYV.

The chain couples TRBV20-1 to TRBJ2-3; 9 bases map to TRBD2. This CDR3 is 15 amino acids long. Germline CDR1 is DFQATT and CDR2 is SNEGSKA (reference sequence). Unmatched junction bases numbered 16, after V lost 3 bases and J lost 12 bases. CDR3 loop: CSASEVSSGARLQYF. CDR3 bases: TGCAGTGCTAGTGAAGTGTCTAGCGGGGCTCGGTTACAGTATTTT.

The genes are TRBV10-3 and TRBJ2-1; D possibly corresponds to TRBD2 (6 bases). There are 13 residues in the CDR3. V was clipped by 6 bases and J by 6 bases, with 12 bases between them. The germline gives CDR1 ENHRY, CDR2 SYGVKD. The DNA of the CDR3 is TGTGCCATCAGATGGGACTCAGGCAATGAGCAGTTCTTC. The encoded protein is CAIRWDSGNEQFF.

This clone was seen only a few times. This chain joins TRBV28 and TRBJ1-5; 7 nucleotides line up with TRBD1. V gave up 4 bases and J gave up 8 bases; unmatched junction bases: 14. The length of the CDR3 is 16 residues. Looked up from germline, CDR1 is MDHEN and CDR2 is SYDVKM. CDR3 DNA sequence: TGTGCCAGCAGTTCCCCCCAGACAGGGAATAGGGAGCCCCAGCATTTT. Protein product: CASSSPQTGNREPQHF.

This clone has ten or more counts. The chain employs TRBV5-8 and TRBJ2-7, with D maybe TRBD2 (6 bases). The CDR3 totals 11 residues. Trimming removed 7 bases from V and 6 bases from J, with 11 bases in between. Germline V gene sequence: CDR1 SGHTS, CDR2 YDEGEE. CDR3: CASHHGGEQYF. The DNA for the CDR3 is TGTGCCAGCCACCACGGGGGCGAGCAGTACTTC.

This chain connects TRBV28 to TRBJ1-1; weak D call: TRBD1 (5 bases). CDR3 length equals 15 residues. Germline CDR1 is MDHEN and CDR2 is SYDVKM. Trimming stripped 5 bases from V and 1 base from J, with 14 bases between. The CDR3 DNA reads as TGTGCCAGCAGTCCGGGGGGAGAGGCGAACACTGAAGCTTTCTTT. Translated: CASSPGGEANTEAFF.

V and J are TRBV19 and TRBJ1-1; D gene unclear. Germline V gives CDR1 LNHDA, CDR2 SQIVND (reference sequence). The CDR3 has 13 residues. The germline V and J ends were trimmed by 3 bases and 3 bases, with 8 bases remaining between them. The CDR3 spells CASSIVRYTEAFF. The CDR3 coding sequence is TGTGCCAGTAGTATTGTCAGATACACTGAAGCTTTCTTT.

The chain employs TRBV7-2 and TRBJ2-5, with 8 nucleotides matching TRBD2. V lost 2 bases to trimming and J lost 5 bases; unmatched junction nucleotides: 7. The CDR3 contains 15 residues. The germline V gene encodes CDR1 SGHTA and CDR2 FQGNSA. In DNA form, the CDR3 reads TGTGCCAGCAGCTTAATAAGTACGGGGGGGGAGACCCAGTACTTC. It encodes CASSLISTGGETQYF.